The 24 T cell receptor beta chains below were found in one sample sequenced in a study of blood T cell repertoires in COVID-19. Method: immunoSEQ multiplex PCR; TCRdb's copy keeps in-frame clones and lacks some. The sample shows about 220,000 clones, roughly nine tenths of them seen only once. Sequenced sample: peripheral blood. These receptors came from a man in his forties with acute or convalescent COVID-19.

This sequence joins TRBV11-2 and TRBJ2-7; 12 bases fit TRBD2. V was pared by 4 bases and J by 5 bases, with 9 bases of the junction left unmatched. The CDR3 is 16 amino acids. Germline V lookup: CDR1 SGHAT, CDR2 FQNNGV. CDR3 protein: CASSSRLAGAAHEQYF. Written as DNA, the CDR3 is TGTGCCAGCAGCTCAAGACTAGCGGGGGCAGCCCACGAGCAGTACTTC.

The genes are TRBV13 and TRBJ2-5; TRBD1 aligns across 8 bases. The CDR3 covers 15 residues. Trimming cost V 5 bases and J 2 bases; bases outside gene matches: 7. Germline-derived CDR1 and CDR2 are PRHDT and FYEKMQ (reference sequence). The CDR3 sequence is CASSATNRGQETQYF. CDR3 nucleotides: TGTGCCAGCAGCGCAACAAACAGGGGGCAAGAGACCCAGTACTTC.

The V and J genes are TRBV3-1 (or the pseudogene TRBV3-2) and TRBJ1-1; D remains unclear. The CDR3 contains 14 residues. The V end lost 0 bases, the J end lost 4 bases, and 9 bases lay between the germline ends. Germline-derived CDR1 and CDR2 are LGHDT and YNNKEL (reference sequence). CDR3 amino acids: CASSQDPVITEAFF. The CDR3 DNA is TGTGCCAGCAGCCAAGATCCGGTTATCACTGAAGCTTTCTTT.

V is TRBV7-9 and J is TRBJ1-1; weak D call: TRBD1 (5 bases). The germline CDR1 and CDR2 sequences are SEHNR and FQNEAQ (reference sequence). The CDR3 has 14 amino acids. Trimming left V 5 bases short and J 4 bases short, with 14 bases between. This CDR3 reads CASSLQGDGTEAFF. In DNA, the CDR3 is TGTGCCAGCAGCCTTCAGGGCGACGGCACTGAAGCTTTCTTT.

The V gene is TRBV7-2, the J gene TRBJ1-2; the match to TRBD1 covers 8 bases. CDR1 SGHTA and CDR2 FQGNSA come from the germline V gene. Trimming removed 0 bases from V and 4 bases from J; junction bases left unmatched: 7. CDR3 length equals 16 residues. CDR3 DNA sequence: TGTGCCAGCAGCTTAGCGAGCCGGGACAGGTCCTATGGCTACACCTTC. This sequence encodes CASSLASRDRSYGYTF.

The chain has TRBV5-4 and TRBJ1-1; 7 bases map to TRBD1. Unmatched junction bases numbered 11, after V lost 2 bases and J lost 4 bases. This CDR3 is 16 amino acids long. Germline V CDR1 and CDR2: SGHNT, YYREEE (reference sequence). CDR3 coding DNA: TGTGCCAGCAGCTTTGACAGGGCCTCGCTGATCACTGAAGCTTTCTTT. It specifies CASSFDRASLITEAFF.

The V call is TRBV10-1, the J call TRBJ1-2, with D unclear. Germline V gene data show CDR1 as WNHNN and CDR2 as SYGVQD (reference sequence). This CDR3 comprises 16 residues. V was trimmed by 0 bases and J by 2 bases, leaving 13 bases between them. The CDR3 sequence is CASSESSISPNYGYTF. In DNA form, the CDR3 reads TGCGCCAGCAGTGAGTCGTCTATTAGTCCCAACTATGGCTACACCTTC.

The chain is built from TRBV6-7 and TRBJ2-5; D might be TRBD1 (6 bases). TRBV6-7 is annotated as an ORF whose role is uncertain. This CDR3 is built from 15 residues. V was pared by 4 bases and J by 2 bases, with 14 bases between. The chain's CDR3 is CASSWGPILQETQYF. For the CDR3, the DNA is TGTGCCAGCAGTTGGGGGCCAATACTACAAGAGACCCAGTACTTC.

CDR3 in amino acids: CASSPYNTEAFF. In nucleotides, the CDR3 is TGTGCCAGTAGTCCTTATAACACTGAAGCTTTCTTT. The J gene is TRBJ1-1, the V gene TRBV19; D call uncertain. CDR3 size: 12 residues. Germline CDR1 LNHDA, CDR2 SQIVND (reference sequence). Trimming shortened V by 5 bases and J by 2 bases, and 6 bases separated the two germline ends.

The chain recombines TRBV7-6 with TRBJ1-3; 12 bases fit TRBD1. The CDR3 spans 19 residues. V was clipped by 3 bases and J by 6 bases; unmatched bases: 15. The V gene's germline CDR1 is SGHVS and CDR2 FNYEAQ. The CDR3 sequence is CASSLSGTGGETSQNTIYF. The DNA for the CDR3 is TGTGCCAGCAGCTTGTCCGGGACAGGGGGCGAGACGTCCCAAAACACCATATATTTT.

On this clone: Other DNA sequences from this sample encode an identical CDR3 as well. CDR3 loop: CAWSRQGNTEAFF. In nucleotides, the CDR3 is TGTGCCTGGTCAAGACAGGGAAACACTGAAGCTTTCTTT. The J gene is TRBJ1-1, the V gene TRBV30, with 7 bases lining up with TRBD1. Germline CDR1 GTSNPN, CDR2 SVGIG (reference sequence). This CDR3 is 13 amino acids long. With V trimmed by 5 bases and J by 2 bases, 5 bases remained unmatched.

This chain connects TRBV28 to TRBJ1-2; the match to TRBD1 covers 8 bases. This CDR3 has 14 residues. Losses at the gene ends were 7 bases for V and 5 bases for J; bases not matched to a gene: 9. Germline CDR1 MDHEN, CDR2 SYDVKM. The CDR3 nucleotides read TGTGCCAGCACCCTCAGGGGGCGCGAATATGGCTACACCTTC. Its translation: CASTLRGREYGYTF.

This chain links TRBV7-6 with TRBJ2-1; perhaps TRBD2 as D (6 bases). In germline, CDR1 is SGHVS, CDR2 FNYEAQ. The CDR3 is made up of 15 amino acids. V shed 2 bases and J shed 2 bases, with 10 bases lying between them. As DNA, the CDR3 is TGTGCCAGCAGCTTAACCGGGAGCGCCTACAATGAGCAGTTCTTC. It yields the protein CASSLTGSAYNEQFF.

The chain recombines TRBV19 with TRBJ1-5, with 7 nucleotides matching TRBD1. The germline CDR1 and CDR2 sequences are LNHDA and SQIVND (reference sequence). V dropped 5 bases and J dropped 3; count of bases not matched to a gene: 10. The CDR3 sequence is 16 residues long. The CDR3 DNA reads TGTGCCAGTAGTTCCCCAAACGGGACAGCCAATCAGCCCCAGCATTTT. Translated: CASSSPNGTANQPQHF.

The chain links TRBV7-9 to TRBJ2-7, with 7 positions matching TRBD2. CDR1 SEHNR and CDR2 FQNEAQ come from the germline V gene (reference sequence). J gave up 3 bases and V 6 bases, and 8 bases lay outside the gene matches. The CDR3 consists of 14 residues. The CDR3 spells CASSLTGGVYEQYF. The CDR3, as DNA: TGTGCCAGCAGTTTAACGGGAGGTGTCTACGAGCAGTACTTC. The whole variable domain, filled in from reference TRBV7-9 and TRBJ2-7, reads DTGVSQNPRHKITKRGQNVTFRCDPISEHNRLYWYRQTLGQGPEFLTYFQNEAQLEKSRLLSDRFSAERPKGSFSTLEIQRTEQGDSAMYLCASSLTGGVYEQYFGPGTRLTVT.

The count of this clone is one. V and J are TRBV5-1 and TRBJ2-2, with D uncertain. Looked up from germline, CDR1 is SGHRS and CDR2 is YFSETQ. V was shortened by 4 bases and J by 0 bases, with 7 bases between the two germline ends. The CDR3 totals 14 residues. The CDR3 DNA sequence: TGCGCCAGCAGCGTAGGAGCGAACACCGGGGAGCTGTTTTTT. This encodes CASSVGANTGELFF.

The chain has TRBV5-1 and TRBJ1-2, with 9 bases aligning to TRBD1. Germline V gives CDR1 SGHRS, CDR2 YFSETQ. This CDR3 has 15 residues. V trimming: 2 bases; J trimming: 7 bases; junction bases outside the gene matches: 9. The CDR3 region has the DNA TGCGCCAGCAGCTTCTGGGACAGGGCAGAAGGTGGCTACACCTTC. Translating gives CASSFWDRAEGGYTF.

CDR3 DNA: TGCAGCGTTGATCCCCCCCCTAACGTGGAGACTGAAGCTTTCTTT. It codes for CSVDPPPNVETEAFF. The genes are TRBV29-1 and TRBJ1-1, with D uncertain. This CDR3 spans 15 amino acids. V shed 3 bases and J shed 5 bases, with 19 bases lying between them. Germline V lookup: CDR1 SQVTM, CDR2 ANQGSEA.

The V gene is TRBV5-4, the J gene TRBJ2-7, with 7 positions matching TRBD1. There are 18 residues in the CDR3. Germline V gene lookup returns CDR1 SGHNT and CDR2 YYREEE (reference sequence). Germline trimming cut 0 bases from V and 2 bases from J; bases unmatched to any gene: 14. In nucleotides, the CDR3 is TGTGCCAGCAGCTTGGGGGCGTTACAGGGGATGCCGACCTACGAGCAGTACTTC. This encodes CASSLGALQGMPTYEQYF.

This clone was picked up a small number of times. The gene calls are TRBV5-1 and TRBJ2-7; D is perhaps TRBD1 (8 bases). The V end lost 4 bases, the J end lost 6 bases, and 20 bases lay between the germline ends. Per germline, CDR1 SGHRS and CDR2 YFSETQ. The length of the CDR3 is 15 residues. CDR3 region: CASSRIGQGGGEQYF. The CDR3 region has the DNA TGCGCCAGCAGCAGGATCGGACAGGGCGGGGGCGAGCAGTACTTC.

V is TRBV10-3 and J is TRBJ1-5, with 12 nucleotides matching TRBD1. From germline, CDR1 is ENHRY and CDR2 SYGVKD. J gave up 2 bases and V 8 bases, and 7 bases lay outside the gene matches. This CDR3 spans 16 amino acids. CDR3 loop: CAIGPGQGAGNQPQHF. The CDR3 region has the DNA TGTGCCATCGGACCGGGACAGGGGGCGGGCAATCAGCCCCAGCATTTT.

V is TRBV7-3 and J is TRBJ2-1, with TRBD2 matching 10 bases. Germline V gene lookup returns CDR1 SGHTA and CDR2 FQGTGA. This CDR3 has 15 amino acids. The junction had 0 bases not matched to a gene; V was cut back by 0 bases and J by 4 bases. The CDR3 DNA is TGTGCCAGCAGCTTAACTAGCGGGAGGTACAATGAGCAGTTCTTC. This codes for CASSLTSGRYNEQFF.

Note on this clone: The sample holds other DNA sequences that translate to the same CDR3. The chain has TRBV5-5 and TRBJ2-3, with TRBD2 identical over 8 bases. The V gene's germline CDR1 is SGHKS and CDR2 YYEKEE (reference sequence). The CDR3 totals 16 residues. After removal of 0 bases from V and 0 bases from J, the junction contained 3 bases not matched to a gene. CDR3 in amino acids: CASSLGLAGSTDTQYF. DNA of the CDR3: TGTGCCAGCAGCTTGGGGCTAGCGGGTAGCACAGATACGCAGTATTTT.

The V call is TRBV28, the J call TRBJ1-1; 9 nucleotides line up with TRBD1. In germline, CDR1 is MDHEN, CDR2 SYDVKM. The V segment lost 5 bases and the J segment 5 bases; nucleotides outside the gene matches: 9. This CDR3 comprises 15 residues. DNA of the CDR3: TGTGCCAGCAGTACCATGGGACAGGGCAGGACTGAAGCTTTCTTT. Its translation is CASSTMGQGRTEAFF. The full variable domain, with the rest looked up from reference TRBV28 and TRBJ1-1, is DVKVTQSSRYLVKRTGEKVFLECVQDMDHENMFWYRQDPGLGLRLIYFSYDVKMKEKGDIPEGYSVSREKKERFSLILESASTNQTSMYLCASSTMGQGRTEAFFGQGTRLTVV.